These 11 T cell receptor beta chains came from one sample sequenced in a study of Graves' ophthalmopathy and Graves' hyperthyroidism. As the template, RNA transcripts were used to amplify TCR beta CDR3 regions. HTBI primers primed a first-round RT-PCR, and a second-round multiplex PCR followed. Using its own MiXCR run on the multiplex PCR reads, TCRdb lists one record per CDR3 protein. This table holds around 1,000,000 distinct CDR3 sequences, about 35% found once. Sequences were obtained from peripheral blood or thyroid tissue (not recorded which). Source of these receptors: an adult man with Graves' hyperthyroidism.

This clonotype has only a few counts. This chain connects TRBV29-1 to TRBJ1-6, with D perhaps TRBD1 (5 bases). The CDR3 sequence is 15 residues long. V was cut by 4 bases and J by 5 bases, with 15 bases left in between. Germline loops: CDR1 SQVTM, CDR2 ANQGSEA. CDR3 protein: CSVVVGQGDNSPLHF. The CDR3 coding sequence is TGCAGCGTTGTAGTTGGCCAGGGAGATAATTCACCCCTCCACTTT.

This clonotype was counted at least ten times. The chain recombines TRBV4-2 with TRBJ1-5, with D unresolved. This CDR3 has 15 amino acids. The V and J ends lost 0 bases and 4 bases respectively, with 10 bases between them. Germline assignment: CDR1 LGHNA and CDR2 YNFKEQ. CDR3 coding DNA: TGTGCCAGCAGCCAAGATGGAACAGTAAATCAGCCCCAGCATTTT. Amino acids: CASSQDGTVNQPQHF.

On this clonotype itself: A read error may be the cause here, since a much bigger clone is one base away. The CDR3 ends on some other residue instead of the conserved phenylalanine or tryptophan, so this is likely a read error. The chain recombines TRBV12-3 or TRBV12-4 with TRBJ2-5; D remains ambiguous. Trimming shortened V by 1 base and J by 1 base, and 4 bases separated the two germline ends. This CDR3 is built from 13 residues. In DNA form, the CDR3 reads TGTGCCAGCAGTTTAGACACCCAAGAGACCCAGTACTCC. Amino acids: CASSLDTQETQYS.

This clonotype has a count of ten or more. This sequence joins TRBV7-9 and TRBJ1-6; 7 bases agree with TRBD1. CDR3 size: 15 residues. After removal of 5 bases from V and 6 bases from J, the junction contained 7 bases not matched to a gene. CDR1 is SEHNR and CDR2 is FQNEAQ in the germline V gene (reference sequence). For the CDR3, the DNA is TGTGCCAGCAGCCCCTGGGACAGAACTAATTCACCCCTCCACTTT. It codes for CASSPWDRTNSPLHF.

The table lists this clonotype with a few counts. This chain uses TRBV6-2 or TRBV6-3 with TRBJ2-7, with D perhaps being TRBD1 or TRBD2 (6 bases each). The V and J ends lost 6 bases and 4 bases respectively, with 28 bases between them. The CDR3 sequence is 18 residues long. Germline lookup yields CDR1 MNHEY and CDR2 SVGEGT. The CDR3 sequence is CASRTPRDTGSPFYEQYF. CDR3 coding DNA: TGTGCCAGCAGGACCCCGCGGGACACCGGCAGTCCGTTTTACGAGCAGTACTTC.

The chain carries TRBV25-1 and TRBJ2-1; 9 bases fit TRBD2. This CDR3 spans 14 amino acids. With 4 bases clipped from V and 5 bases from J, the junction kept 3 bases outside the gene matches. Germline V gives CDR1 MGHDK, CDR2 SYGVNS. The CDR3: CASSVSGGNNEQFF. The CDR3 DNA reads as TGTGCCAGCAGTGTTAGCGGGGGCAACAATGAGCAGTTCTTC.

This clonotype has a count of ten or more. This rearrangement joins TRBV7-8 to TRBJ1-5; no clear D gene. V shed 5 bases and J shed 9 bases, with 11 bases lying between them. The CDR3 runs 12 residues. CDR1 is SGHVS, CDR2 FQNEAQ, per germline. The CDR3, as DNA: TGTGCCAGCAGCCCCTGGATATCGCCCCAGCATTTT. Residues: CASSPWISPQHF.

This clonotype has just a few counts. V is TRBV6-6 and J is TRBJ1-4; D not certain. Germline values: CDR1 MNHNY, CDR2 SVGAGI (reference sequence). The V gene lost 6 bases and the J gene lost 4 bases, with 12 bases spanning the gap. This CDR3 region has 14 residues. The CDR3 nucleotides read TGTGCCAGCAGCTCTAGCCAGTTTAATGAAAAACTGTTTTTT. This sequence encodes CASSSSQFNEKLFF.

The chain is built from TRBV3-1 and TRBJ1-6; 7 bases are shared with TRBD1. The junction had 5 bases not matched to a gene; V was cut back by 2 bases and J by 7 bases. The germline V gene has CDR1 LGHDT and CDR2 YNNKEL (reference sequence). CDR3 length: 15 residues. CDR3: CASSQRDRENSPLHF. For the CDR3, the DNA is TGTGCCAGCAGCCAAAGGGACAGAGAAAATTCACCCCTCCACTTT.

This clonotype came up many times. The V call is TRBV29-1, the J call TRBJ2-2; D unclear. The CDR3 length is 11 residues. Germline V gene lookup returns CDR1 SQVTM and CDR2 ANQGSEA. Deletions cut 4 bases from V and 4 bases from J, with 4 bases between. CDR3 sequence reads: CSVAVTGELFF. CDR3 nucleotide sequence: TGCAGCGTTGCGGTCACCGGGGAGCTGTTTTTT.

The chain is built from TRBV2 and TRBJ2-1, with TRBD1 matching 10 bases. The V segment lost 8 bases and the J segment 4 bases; nucleotides outside the gene matches: 8. This CDR3 comprises 15 residues. Germline V gene data show CDR1 as SNHLY and CDR2 as FYNNEI. Here the CDR3 DNA reads TGTGCCAGCGGGGGGGGGACAGGGGCGTACAATGAGCAGTTCTTC. Its translation: CASGGGTGAYNEQFF.